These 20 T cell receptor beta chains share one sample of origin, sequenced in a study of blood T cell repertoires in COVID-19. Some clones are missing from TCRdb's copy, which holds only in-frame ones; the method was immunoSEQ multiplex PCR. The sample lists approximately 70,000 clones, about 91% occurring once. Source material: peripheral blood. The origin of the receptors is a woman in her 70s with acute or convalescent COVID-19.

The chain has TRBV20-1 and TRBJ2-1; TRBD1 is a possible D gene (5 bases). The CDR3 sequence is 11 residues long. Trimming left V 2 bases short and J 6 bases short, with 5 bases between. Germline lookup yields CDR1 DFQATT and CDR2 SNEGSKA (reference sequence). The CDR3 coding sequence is TGCAGTGCTAGAAGGGGCAATGAGCAGTTCTTC. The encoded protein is CSARRGNEQFF.

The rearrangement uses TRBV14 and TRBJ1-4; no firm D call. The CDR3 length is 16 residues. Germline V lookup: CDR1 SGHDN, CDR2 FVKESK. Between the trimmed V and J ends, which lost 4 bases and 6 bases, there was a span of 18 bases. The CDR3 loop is CASSRPSRRVHEKLFF. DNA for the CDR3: TGTGCCAGCAGCCGTCCTTCTCGCCGCGTACATGAAAAACTGTTTTTT.

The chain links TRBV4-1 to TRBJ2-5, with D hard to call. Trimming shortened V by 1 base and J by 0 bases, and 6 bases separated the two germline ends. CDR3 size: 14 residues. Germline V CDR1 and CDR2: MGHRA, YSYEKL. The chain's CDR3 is CASSQVQNQETQYF. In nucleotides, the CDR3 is TGCGCCAGCAGCCAAGTCCAGAACCAAGAGACCCAGTACTTC.

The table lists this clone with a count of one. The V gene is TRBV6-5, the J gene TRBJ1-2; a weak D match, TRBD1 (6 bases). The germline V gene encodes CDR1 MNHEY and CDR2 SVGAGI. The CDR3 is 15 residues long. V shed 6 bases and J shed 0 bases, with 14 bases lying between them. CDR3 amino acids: CASSQQGYSNYGYTF. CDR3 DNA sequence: TGTGCCAGCAGCCAACAGGGTTATTCTAACTATGGCTACACCTTC.

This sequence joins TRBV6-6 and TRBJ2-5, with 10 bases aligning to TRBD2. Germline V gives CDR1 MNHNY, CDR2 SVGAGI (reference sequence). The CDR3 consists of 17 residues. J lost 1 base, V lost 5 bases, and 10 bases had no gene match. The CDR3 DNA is TGTGCCAGCAGTCGAACTAGCGGGGCGGGGTTCCAAGAGACCCAGTACTTC. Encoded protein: CASSRTSGAGFQETQYF.

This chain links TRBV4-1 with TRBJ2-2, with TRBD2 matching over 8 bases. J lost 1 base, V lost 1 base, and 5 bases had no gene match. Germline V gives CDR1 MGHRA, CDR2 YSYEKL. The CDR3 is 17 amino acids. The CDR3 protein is CASSQGRAGGNTGELFF. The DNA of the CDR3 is TGCGCCAGCAGCCAAGGTCGGGCGGGGGGGAACACCGGGGAGCTGTTTTTT.

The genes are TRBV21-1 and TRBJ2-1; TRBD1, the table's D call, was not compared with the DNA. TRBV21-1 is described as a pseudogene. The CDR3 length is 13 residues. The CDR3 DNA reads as TGTGCCAGGACAGGATCCACCTACAATGAGCAGTTCTTC. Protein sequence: CARTGSTYNEQFF.

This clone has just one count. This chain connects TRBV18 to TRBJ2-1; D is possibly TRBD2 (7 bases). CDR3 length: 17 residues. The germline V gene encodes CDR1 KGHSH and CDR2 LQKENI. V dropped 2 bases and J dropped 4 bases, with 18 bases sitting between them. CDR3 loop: CASSPSRGGEAYNEQFF. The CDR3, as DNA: TGTGCCAGCTCACCATCGAGGGGGGGCGAAGCTTACAATGAGCAGTTCTTC.

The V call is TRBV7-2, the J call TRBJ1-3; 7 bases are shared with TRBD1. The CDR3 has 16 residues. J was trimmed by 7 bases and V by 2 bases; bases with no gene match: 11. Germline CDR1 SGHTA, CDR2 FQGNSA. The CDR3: CASSLTVTGSWNTIYF. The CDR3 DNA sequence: TGTGCCAGCAGCTTAACAGTGACAGGGAGTTGGAACACCATATATTTT.

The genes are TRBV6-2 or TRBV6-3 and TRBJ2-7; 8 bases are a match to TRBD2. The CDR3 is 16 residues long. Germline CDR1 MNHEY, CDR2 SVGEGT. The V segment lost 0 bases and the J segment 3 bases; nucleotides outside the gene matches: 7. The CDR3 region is CASSYSASGPIYEQYF. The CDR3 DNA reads TGTGCCAGCAGTTACTCGGCTAGCGGGCCTATCTACGAGCAGTACTTC.

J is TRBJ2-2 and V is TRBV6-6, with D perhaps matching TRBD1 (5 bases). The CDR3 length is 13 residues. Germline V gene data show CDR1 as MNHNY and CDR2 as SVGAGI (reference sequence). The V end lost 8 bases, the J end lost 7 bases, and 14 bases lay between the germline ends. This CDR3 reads CASALGAYGELFF. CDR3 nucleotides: TGTGCCAGCGCCCTAGGGGCGTACGGGGAGCTGTTTTTT.

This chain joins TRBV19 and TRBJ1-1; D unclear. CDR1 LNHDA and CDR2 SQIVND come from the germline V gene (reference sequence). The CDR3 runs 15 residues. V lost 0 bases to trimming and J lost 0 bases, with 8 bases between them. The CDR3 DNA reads TGTGCCAGTAGTATAGAAATTGGCCTGAACACTGAAGCTTTCTTT. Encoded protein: CASSIEIGLNTEAFF.

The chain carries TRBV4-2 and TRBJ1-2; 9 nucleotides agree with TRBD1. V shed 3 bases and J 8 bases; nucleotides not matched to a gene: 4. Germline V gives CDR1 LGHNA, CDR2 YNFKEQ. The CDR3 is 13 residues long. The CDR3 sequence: CASSQTGGEGYTF. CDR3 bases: TGTGCCAGCAGCCAGACAGGGGGTGAGGGCTACACCTTC.

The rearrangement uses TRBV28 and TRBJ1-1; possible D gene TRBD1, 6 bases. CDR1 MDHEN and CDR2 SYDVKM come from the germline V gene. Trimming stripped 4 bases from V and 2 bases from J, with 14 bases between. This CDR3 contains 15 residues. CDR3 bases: TGTGCCAGCAGTTCTCTTGACAGGAGCAACACTGAAGCTTTCTTT. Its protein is CASSSLDRSNTEAFF.

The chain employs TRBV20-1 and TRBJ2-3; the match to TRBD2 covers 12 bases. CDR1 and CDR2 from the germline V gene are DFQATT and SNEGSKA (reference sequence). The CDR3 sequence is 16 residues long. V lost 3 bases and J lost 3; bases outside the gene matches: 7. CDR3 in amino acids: CSASALAGGRTDTQYF. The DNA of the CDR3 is TGCAGTGCTAGTGCCCTAGCGGGGGGGCGAACAGATACGCAGTATTTT.

The DNA for the CDR3 is TGCGCCAGCAGCTTGGAGGGGGCTGGGACTGAAGCTTTCTTT. Translated, it gives CASSLEGAGTEAFF. This sequence joins TRBV5-1 and TRBJ1-1; 7 nucleotides align to TRBD1. With V trimmed by 0 bases and J by 5 bases, 4 bases remained unmatched. In germline, CDR1 is SGHRS, CDR2 YFSETQ. CDR3 length: 14 amino acids. The full variable domain, in which reference TRBV5-1 and TRBJ1-1 provide the parts outside the CDR3, is KAGVTQTPRYLIKTRGQQVTLSCSPISGHRSVSWYQQTPGQGLQFLFEYFSETQRNKGNFPGRFSGRQFSNSRSEMNVSTLELGDSALYLCASSLEGAGTEAFFGQGTRLTVV.

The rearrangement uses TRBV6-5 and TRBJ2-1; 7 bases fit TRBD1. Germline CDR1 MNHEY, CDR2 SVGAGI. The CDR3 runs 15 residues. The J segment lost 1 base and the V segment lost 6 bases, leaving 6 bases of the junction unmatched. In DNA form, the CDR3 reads TGTGCCAGCAGGGAGAGGGACAGTTCCTACAATGAGCAGTTCTTC. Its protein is CASRERDSSYNEQFF.

In DNA form, the CDR3 reads TGCGCCAGCAGCGGAGGACCGAACACTGAAGCTTTCTTT. Amino acid sequence: CASSGGPNTEAFF. The chain joins TRBV5-1 to TRBJ1-1, with D unresolved. The CDR3 length is 13 residues. Germline-derived CDR1 and CDR2 are SGHRS and YFSETQ. Between the trimmed V and J ends, which lost 4 bases and 1 base, there was a span of 8 bases.

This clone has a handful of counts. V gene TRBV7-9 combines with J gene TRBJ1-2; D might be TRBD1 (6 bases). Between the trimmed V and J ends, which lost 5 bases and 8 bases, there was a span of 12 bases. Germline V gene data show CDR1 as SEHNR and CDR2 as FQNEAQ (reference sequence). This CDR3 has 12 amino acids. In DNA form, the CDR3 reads TGTGCCAGCAGCGCAACAGGGCTCGGCTACACCTTC. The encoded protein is CASSATGLGYTF.

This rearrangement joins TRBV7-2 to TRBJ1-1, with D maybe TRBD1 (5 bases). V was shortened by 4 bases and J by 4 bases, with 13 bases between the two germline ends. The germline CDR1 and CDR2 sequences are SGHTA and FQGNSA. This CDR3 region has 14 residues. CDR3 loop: CASSSSGGVTEAFF. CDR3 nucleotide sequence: TGTGCCAGCAGCTCCTCGGGGGGTGTCACTGAAGCTTTCTTT. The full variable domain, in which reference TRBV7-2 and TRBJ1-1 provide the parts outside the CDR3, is GAGVSQSPSNKVTEKGKDVELRCDPISGHTALYWYRQSLGQGLEFLIYFQGNSAPDKSGLPSDRFSAERTGGSVSTLTIQRTQQEDSAVYLCASSSSGGVTEAFFGQGTRLTVV.